These 13 T cell receptor beta chains were sequenced from one sample in a study of blood T cell repertoires in COVID-19. The data were produced by immunoSEQ multiplex PCR, yet TCRdb's version contains in-frame clones alone and is incomplete. The table has under 250,000 clones, 83% seen once. The sample was peripheral blood. The receptors shown here come from an older woman with active or convalescent COVID-19.

The rearrangement joins TRBV7-9 to TRBJ2-7; TRBD2 agrees at 13 bases. Trimming removed 5 bases from V and 4 bases from J; junction bases left unmatched: 11. The germline V gene encodes CDR1 SEHNR and CDR2 FQNEAQ (reference sequence). CDR3 size: 17 residues. CDR3 residues: CASSPSRGLAGEYEQYF. The CDR3 DNA is TGTGCCAGCAGCCCCTCCCGAGGACTAGCGGGAGAGTACGAGCAGTACTTC.

Only a few counts were recorded for this clone. The chain has TRBV5-6 and TRBJ1-6; 7 nucleotides match TRBD1. Germline-derived CDR1 and CDR2 are SGHDT and YYEEEE. This CDR3 is 14 amino acids long. J lost 6 bases, V lost 3 bases, and 3 bases had no gene match. CDR3 nucleotide sequence: TGTGCCAGCAGCTGGGGACAGACTAATTCACCCCTCCACTTT. Protein product: CASSWGQTNSPLHF.

This chain uses TRBV14 with TRBJ2-1; a weak D match, TRBD2 (6 bases). The V gene lost 1 base and the J gene lost 4 bases, with 20 bases spanning the gap. CDR1 is SGHDN and CDR2 is FVKESK in the germline V gene. The CDR3 is made up of 18 amino acids. In nucleotides, the CDR3 is TGTGCCAGCAGCCAAGTTGAAACAGGACTACCAAAATACAATGAGCAGTTCTTC. It encodes CASSQVETGLPKYNEQFF.

The rearrangement uses TRBV5-1 and TRBJ2-1, with D possibly TRBD2 on 5 matching bases. The V and J ends lost 4 bases and 7 bases respectively, with 12 bases between them. This CDR3 spans 13 amino acids. Germline V gene lookup returns CDR1 SGHRS and CDR2 YFSETQ. The CDR3 region has the DNA TGCGCCAGCAGCCCTGGACTGAAAAATGAGCAGTTCTTC. Its protein is CASSPGLKNEQFF. The full variable domain, in which reference TRBV5-1 and TRBJ2-1 provide the parts outside the CDR3, is KAGVTQTPRYLIKTRGQQVTLSCSPISGHRSVSWYQQTPGQGLQFLFEYFSETQRNKGNFPGRFSGRQFSNSRSEMNVSTLELGDSALYLCASSPGLKNEQFFGPGTRLTVL.

This sequence joins TRBV5-1 and TRBJ1-1, with 11 bases matching TRBD1. This CDR3 has 16 residues. With V trimmed by 4 bases and J by 1 base, 6 bases remained unmatched. Germline V CDR1 and CDR2: SGHRS, YFSETQ. CDR3 in amino acids: CASSPGTGGRNTEAFF. Here the CDR3 DNA reads TGCGCCAGCAGCCCTGGGACAGGGGGTCGGAACACTGAAGCTTTCTTT. Variable domain in full (rest from reference TRBV5-1 and TRBJ1-1): KAGVTQTPRYLIKTRGQQVTLSCSPISGHRSVSWYQQTPGQGLQFLFEYFSETQRNKGNFPGRFSGRQFSNSRSEMNVSTLELGDSALYLCASSPGTGGRNTEAFFGQGTRLTVV.

V gene TRBV7-8 combines with J gene TRBJ2-7; 10 bases agree with TRBD2. V trimming: 5 bases; J trimming: 0 bases; junction bases outside the gene matches: 4. This CDR3 has 15 amino acids. Germline V lookup: CDR1 SGHVS, CDR2 FQNEAQ. The CDR3 DNA sequence: TGTGCCAGCAGCAAGCGGGGGGGCCCCTCCTACGAGCAGTACTTC. Its translation is CASSKRGGPSYEQYF.

This sequence joins TRBV2 and TRBJ1-1; D gene uncertain. Trimming removed 6 bases at V and 1 base at J, with 9 bases between. The CDR3 is 13 residues long. CDR1 is SNHLY, CDR2 FYNNEI, per germline. CDR3 DNA sequence: TGTGCCAGCAGCCGGGGTCCGAACACTGAAGCTTTCTTT. This gives the protein CASSRGPNTEAFF.

The chain uses TRBV6-5 and TRBJ1-2; tentative D call: TRBD1 (6 bases). Trimming took 0 bases from V and 6 from J, leaving 14 bases between them. Germline loops: CDR1 MNHEY, CDR2 SVGAGI. The CDR3 has 15 residues. Here the CDR3 reads CASSYSSQGMHGYTF. CDR3 DNA: TGTGCCAGCAGTTACTCAAGCCAGGGGATGCATGGCTACACCTTC.

V usage is TRBV2 and J usage is TRBJ2-1; 16 bases line up with TRBD2. V lost 6 bases and J lost 10; bases outside the gene matches: 6. Germline CDR1 SNHLY, CDR2 FYNNEI. This CDR3 has 15 residues. CDR3 residues: CASREGLAGGSEQFF. The CDR3, as DNA: TGTGCCAGCAGGGAGGGACTAGCGGGGGGGTCCGAGCAGTTCTTC.

The chain carries TRBV2 and TRBJ1-2; TRBD1 is a possible D gene (6 bases). The CDR3 runs to 14 residues. Germline V gene sequence: CDR1 SNHLY, CDR2 FYNNEI. Trimming left V 3 bases short and J 4 bases short, with 12 bases between. The CDR3 is CASSEAGAGYGYTF. The CDR3 DNA follows: TGTGCCAGCAGTGAGGCGGGGGCCGGCTATGGCTACACCTTC.

The rearrangement joins TRBV28 to TRBJ2-3; 9 nucleotides match TRBD1. CDR1 and CDR2 from the germline V gene are MDHEN and SYDVKM. CDR3 length: 14 amino acids. Unmatched junction bases numbered 7, after V lost 6 bases and J lost 6 bases. This CDR3 is CASRGTGPSDTQYF. The DNA of the CDR3 is TGTGCCAGCAGGGGGACAGGGCCATCGGATACGCAGTATTTT.

V and J are TRBV28 and TRBJ1-2; D uncertain. Germline V gene lookup returns CDR1 MDHEN and CDR2 SYDVKM. Deletions cut 4 bases from V and 4 bases from J, with 13 bases between. This CDR3 spans 14 amino acids. CDR3 bases: TGTGCCAGCAGTTCCACAGCTACCGTCTATGGCTACACCTTC. This sequence encodes CASSSTATVYGYTF.

The chain employs TRBV7-8 and TRBJ2-2; D may be TRBD2 (7 bases). CDR1 is SGHVS, CDR2 FQNEAQ, per germline. The CDR3 has 16 amino acids. The V end lost 0 bases, the J end lost 5 bases, and 13 bases lay between the germline ends. The CDR3, as DNA: TGTGCCAGCAGCTTAGCGATGGGAGGGGGGACCGGGGAGCTGTTTTTT. Residues: CASSLAMGGGTGELFF.